These 7 T cell receptor beta chains originate from one sample sequenced in a study of radiation and T cells in renal cell carcinoma. As for time point: blood 4 weeks post-SBRT, at nephrectomy. Treatment given: 15 Gy SBRT to primary tumor, nephrectomy 4 weeks later. The assay was immunoSEQ multiplex PCR, and TCRdb's table has in-frame clones only and misses some. The sample lists roughly 170,000 clones; about 87% were seen once. Here the sequenced sample was blood, taken from a patient whose treatment included radiotherapy and nephrectomy. The receptors were sampled from a woman aged 45-65 years with renal cell carcinoma.

In this sample, this clone turned up many times. The chain has TRBV30 and TRBJ2-2; D is uncertain. V gave up 2 bases and J gave up 4 bases, with 8 bases separating them. The CDR3 loop spans 13 amino acids. Germline lookup yields CDR1 GTSNPN and CDR2 SVGIG (reference sequence). The CDR3 loop is CAWSLSTTGELFF. CDR3 DNA: TGTGCCTGGAGTCTTAGTACCACCGGGGAGCTGTTTTTT. Combining the CDR3 with reference TRBV30 and TRBJ2-2 gives the whole variable domain SQTIHQWPATLVQPVGSPLSLECTVEGTSNPNLYWYRQAAGRGLQLLFYSVGIGQISSEVPQNLSASRPQDRQFILSSKKLLLSDSGFYLCAWSLSTTGELFFGEGSRLTVL.

Comments on this clone: This CDR3 is also generated by other DNA sequences in the sample. V is TRBV18 and J is TRBJ1-1, with 10 nucleotides matching TRBD1. Looked up from germline, CDR1 is KGHSH and CDR2 is LQKENI. The CDR3 covers 14 residues. V was clipped by 2 bases and J by 5 bases; unmatched bases: 2. CDR3: CASSPGQGETEAFF. As DNA, the CDR3 is TGTGCCAGCTCACCAGGACAGGGGGAGACTGAAGCTTTCTTT.

The chain combines TRBV7-9 with TRBJ1-6; 7 positions match TRBD1. Germline V gene data show CDR1 as SEHNR and CDR2 as FQNEAQ (reference sequence). The CDR3 has 15 residues. Trimming cost V 2 bases and J 6 bases; bases outside gene matches: 4. The CDR3 nucleotides are TGTGCCAGCAGCTTACTGGGACAGACTAATTCACCCCTCCACTTT. It specifies CASSLLGQTNSPLHF.

The J gene is TRBJ2-3, the V gene TRBV19; 10 bases agree with TRBD2. Germline CDR1 LNHDA, CDR2 SQIVND (reference sequence). Losses at the gene ends were 3 bases for V and 3 bases for J; bases not matched to a gene: 3. This CDR3 region has 15 residues. The CDR3 DNA reads as TGTGCCAGTAGTATCGGAGCGGGGGGGACAGATACGCAGTATTTT. This sequence encodes CASSIGAGGTDTQYF. Filled out from reference TRBV19 and TRBJ2-3, the complete variable domain reads DGGITQSPKYLFRKEGQNVTLSCEQNLNHDAMYWYRQDPGQGLRLIYYSQIVNDFQKGDIAEGYSVSREKKESFPLTVTSAQKNPTAFYLCASSIGAGGTDTQYFGPGTRLTVL.

The genes are TRBV7-2 and TRBJ2-7, with D possibly matching TRBD2 (5 bases). Trimming pared 1 base from V and 2 bases from J, leaving 9 bases between. From germline, CDR1 is SGHTA and CDR2 FQGNSA. This CDR3 contains 14 residues. This CDR3 reads CASSLVPEAYEQYF. CDR3 coding DNA: TGTGCCAGCAGCTTAGTCCCGGAGGCCTACGAGCAGTACTTC. Supplemented by reference TRBV7-2 and TRBJ2-7, the full variable domain reads GAGVSQSPSNKVTEKGKDVELRCDPISGHTALYWYRQSLGQGLEFLIYFQGNSAPDKSGLPSDRFSAERTGGSVSTLTIQRTQQEDSAVYLCASSLVPEAYEQYFGPGTRLTVT.

The CDR3 DNA reads TGTGCCAGCTCCCAGGGACAGGGGCCAGAAGCTTTCTTT. It specifies CASSQGQGPEAFF. This chain uses TRBV18 with TRBJ1-1, with TRBD1 matching over 10 bases. Germline V gene lookup returns CDR1 KGHSH and CDR2 LQKENI. The CDR3 consists of 13 residues. V shed 6 bases and J 8 bases; nucleotides not matched to a gene: 6.

A single count supports this clone. The chain is built from TRBV7-9 and TRBJ1-1; no firm D call. The V end was cut by 5 bases, the J end by 5 bases, with 15 bases between. This CDR3 spans 14 amino acids. Germline lookup yields CDR1 SEHNR and CDR2 FQNEAQ (reference sequence). As DNA, the CDR3 is TGTGCCAGCAGCGCGGACGAAGTGGGGACTGAAGCTTTCTTT. The encoded protein is CASSADEVGTEAFF.